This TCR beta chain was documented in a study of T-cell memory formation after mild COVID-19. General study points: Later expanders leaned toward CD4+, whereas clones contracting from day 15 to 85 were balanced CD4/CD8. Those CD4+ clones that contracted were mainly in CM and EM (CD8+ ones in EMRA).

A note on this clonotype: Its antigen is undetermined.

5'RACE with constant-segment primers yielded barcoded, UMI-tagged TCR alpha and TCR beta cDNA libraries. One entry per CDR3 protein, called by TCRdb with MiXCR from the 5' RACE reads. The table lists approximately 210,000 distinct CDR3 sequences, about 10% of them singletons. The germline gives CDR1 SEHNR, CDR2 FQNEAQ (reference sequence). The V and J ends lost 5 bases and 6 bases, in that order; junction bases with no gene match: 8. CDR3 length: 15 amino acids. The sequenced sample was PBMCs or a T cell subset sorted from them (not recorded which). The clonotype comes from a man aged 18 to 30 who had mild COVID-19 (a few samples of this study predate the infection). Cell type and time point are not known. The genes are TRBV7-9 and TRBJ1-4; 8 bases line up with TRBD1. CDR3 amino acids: CASSPSRGLDEKLFF. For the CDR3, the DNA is TGTGCCAGCAGCCCTAGCAGGGGGCTGGATGAAAAACTGTTTTTT.